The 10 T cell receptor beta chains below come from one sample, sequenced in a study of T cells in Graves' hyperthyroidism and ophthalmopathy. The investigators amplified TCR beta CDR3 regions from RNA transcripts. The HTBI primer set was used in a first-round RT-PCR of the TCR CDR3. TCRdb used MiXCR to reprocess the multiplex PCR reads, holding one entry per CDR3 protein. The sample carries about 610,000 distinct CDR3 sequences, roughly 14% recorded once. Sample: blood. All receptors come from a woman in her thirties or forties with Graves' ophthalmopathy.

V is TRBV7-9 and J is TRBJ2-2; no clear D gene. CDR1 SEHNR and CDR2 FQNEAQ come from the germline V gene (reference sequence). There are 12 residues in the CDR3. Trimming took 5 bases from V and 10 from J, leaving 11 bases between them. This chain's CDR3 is CASSPHLPELFF. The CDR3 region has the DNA TGTGCCAGCAGCCCCCATCTGCCGGAGCTGTTTTTT.

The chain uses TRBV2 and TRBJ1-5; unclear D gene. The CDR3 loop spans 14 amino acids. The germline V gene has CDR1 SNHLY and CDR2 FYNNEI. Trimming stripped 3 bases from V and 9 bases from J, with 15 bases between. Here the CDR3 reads CASSDLGEAWPQHF. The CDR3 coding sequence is TGTGCCAGCAGTGATTTGGGCGAGGCCTGGCCCCAGCATTTT. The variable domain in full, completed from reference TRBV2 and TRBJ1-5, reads EPEVTQTPSHQVTQMGQEVILRCVPISNHLYFYWYRQILGQKVEFLVSFYNNEISEKSEIFDDQFSVERPDGSNFTLKIRSTKLEDSAMYFCASSDLGEAWPQHFGDGTRLSIL.

The CDR3: CAISGGRSADSNQPQHF. The CDR3, as DNA: TGTGCCATCAGTGGGGGACGGTCGGCCGATAGCAATCAGCCCCAGCATTTT. The V call is TRBV10-3, the J call TRBJ1-5; D perhaps matches TRBD1 (5 bases). Trimming took 4 bases from V and 0 from J, leaving 16 bases between them. The CDR3 length is 17 residues. Germline lookup yields CDR1 ENHRY and CDR2 SYGVKD.

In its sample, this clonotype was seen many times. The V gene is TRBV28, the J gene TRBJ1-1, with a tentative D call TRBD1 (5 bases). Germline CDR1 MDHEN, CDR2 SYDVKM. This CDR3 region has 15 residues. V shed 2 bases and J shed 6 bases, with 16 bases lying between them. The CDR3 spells CASSLAPLRGAEAFF. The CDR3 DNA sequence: TGTGCCAGCAGTTTAGCCCCCTTGAGGGGCGCTGAAGCTTTCTTT.

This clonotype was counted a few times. CDR3 DNA: TGTGCCAGCAGCTTAGGCCACGGAAAAAACATTCAGTACTTC. The encoded protein is CASSLGHGKNIQYF. V and J are TRBV13 and TRBJ2-4; D remains unclear. This CDR3 is built from 14 residues. Trimming shortened V by 0 bases and J by 4 bases, and 7 bases separated the two germline ends. Germline values: CDR1 PRHDT, CDR2 FYEKMQ (reference sequence).

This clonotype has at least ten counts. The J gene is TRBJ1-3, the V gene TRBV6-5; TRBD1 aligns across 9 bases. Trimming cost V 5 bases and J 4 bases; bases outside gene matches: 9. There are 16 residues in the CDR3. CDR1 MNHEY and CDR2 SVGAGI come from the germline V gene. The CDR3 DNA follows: TGTGCCAGCAGTCTTTCATGGACAGGGGAGGGAAACACCATATATTTT. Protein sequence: CASSLSWTGEGNTIYF.

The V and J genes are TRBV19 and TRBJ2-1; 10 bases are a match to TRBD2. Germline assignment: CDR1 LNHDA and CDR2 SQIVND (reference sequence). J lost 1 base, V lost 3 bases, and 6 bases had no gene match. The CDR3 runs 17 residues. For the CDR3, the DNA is TGTGCCAGTAGTATGTCTAGCGGGAGTAGGTCCTACAATGAGCAGTTCTTC. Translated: CASSMSSGSRSYNEQFF.

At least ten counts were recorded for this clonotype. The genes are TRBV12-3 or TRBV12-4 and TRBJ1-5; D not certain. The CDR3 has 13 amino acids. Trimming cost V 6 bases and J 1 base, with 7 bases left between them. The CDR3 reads CASRLTSNQPQHF. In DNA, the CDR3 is TGTGCCAGCAGGCTCACGAGCAATCAGCCCCAGCATTTT.

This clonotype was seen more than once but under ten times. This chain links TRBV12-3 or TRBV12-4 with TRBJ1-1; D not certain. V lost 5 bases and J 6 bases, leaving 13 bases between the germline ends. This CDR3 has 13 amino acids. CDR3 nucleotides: TGTGCCAGCAGTCGTTCCCTCGGGTCTGAAGCTTTCTTT. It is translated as CASSRSLGSEAFF.

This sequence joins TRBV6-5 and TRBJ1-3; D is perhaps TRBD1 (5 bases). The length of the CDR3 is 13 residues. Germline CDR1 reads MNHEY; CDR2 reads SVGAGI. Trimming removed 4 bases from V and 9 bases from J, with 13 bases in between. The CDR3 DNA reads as TGTGCCAGCAGTTTAACTACCGGGACCACCATATATTTT. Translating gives CASSLTTGTTIYF.